This is a list of T cell receptor beta chains from one sample in a study of shared clonotypes between healthy human individuals. Sequenced by immunoSEQ multiplex PCR; TCRdb stores in-frame clones only, minus some. Here the sample spans 2 million to 3 million clones, 80% to 95% being singletons. Sequencing was performed on naive CD4+ T cells from PBMCs. These receptors all come from a man between 18 and 35 years old in good health. Some clones in this sample may be carry-over from other donors' samples. Both conserved end residues are part of each CDR3. The D gene is left open where the match is weak.

d_call,j_call,v_call,cdr3_nt,cdr3_aa
TRBD1,TRBJ1-5,TRBV28,TGTGCCAGCAGTTTATGGGTAGGGGGCAGGGGCAATCAGCCCCAGCATTTT,CASSLWVGGRGNQPQHF
TRBD1,TRBJ2-1,TRBV27,TGTGCCAGCAGTCCTCCTGGGACAGGGGACCATGAGCAGTTCTTC,CASSPPGTGDHEQFF
NA,TRBJ1-3,TRBV28,TGTGCCAGCAGCCCAGGGAAGCGTGGCTCTGGAAACACCATATATTTT,CASSPGKRGSGNTIYF
NA,TRBJ2-7,TRBV6-1,TGTGCCAGCAGTGAACTCTCCTTAGCCTACTACGAGCAGTACTTC,CASSELSLAYYEQYF
NA,TRBJ1-4,TRBV28,TGTGCCAGCAGTTTACCCCCCGGGGCAGGGGAAAAACTGTTTTTT,CASSLPPGAGEKLFF
NA,TRBJ2-7,TRBV18,TGTGCCAGCTCACCAGGGGGGCCCCGGGCCGAGCAGTACTTC,CASSPGGPRAEQYF
NA,TRBJ2-7,TRBV7-9,TGTGCCAGCAGTTACCCAGGGGCTGACGAGCAGTACTTC,CASSYPGADEQYF
NA,TRBJ1-3,TRBV7-9,TGTGCCAGCAGCTCAGCCCCCAACACCATATATTTT,CASSSAPNTIYF
NA,TRBJ2-3,TRBV7-6,TGTGCCAGCAGCTTAGTGGGACTTCGCACAGATACGCAGTATTTT,CASSLVGLRTDTQYF
TRBD2,TRBJ2-7,TRBV5-4,TGTGCCAGCAGCGGGACTAGCGGGAGTTGGGACGAGCAGTACTTC,CASSGTSGSWDEQYF
TRBD1,TRBJ2-2,TRBV6-5,TGTGCCAGCAGCCTAGGGGGCTACACCGGGGAGCTGTTTTTT,CASSLGGYTGELFF
TRBD2,TRBJ2-5,TRBV9,TGTGCCAGCAGCGTCGGGACTAGCGGGTTGGAGACCCAGTACTTC,CASSVGTSGLETQYF
NA,TRBJ2-7,TRBV20-1,TGCAGTGCACTGACTTCGTGGGAGCAGTACTTC,CSALTSWEQYF
NA,TRBJ2-7,TRBV5-4,TGTGCCAGCAGCTCGGCGGCACAGCTGACCTACGAGCAGTACTTC,CASSSAAQLTYEQYF
TRBD2,TRBJ2-5,TRBV5-1,TGCGCCAGCAGCTTGGCCCAAGCGGGGGGGCGGGAGACCCAGTACTTC,CASSLAQAGGRETQYF
NA,TRBJ2-4,TRBV4-1,TGCGCCAGCAGCCAACCGCCCGGGGGCGGGATAGCCAAAAACATTCAGTACTTC,CASSQPPGGGIAKNIQYF
TRBD1,TRBJ2-5,TRBV15,TGTGCCACCAGCCGTGGGGGGACAGGGAAAGAGACCCAGTACTTC,CATSRGGTGKETQYF
NA,TRBJ2-3,TRBV5-8,TGTGCCAGCAGCTTGGTCCTCGCAGATACGCAGTATTTT,CASSLVLADTQYF
TRBD1,TRBJ1-4,TRBV28,TGTGCCAGCAGGCAAATCAAGGGACAGGGGCCAGATGAAAAACTGTTTTTT,CASRQIKGQGPDEKLFF
NA,TRBJ2-2,TRBV6-1,TGTGCCAGCAGACCCGTAGGCGGGGAGCTGTTTTTT,CASRPVGGELFF
NA,TRBJ2-1,TRBV7-9,TGTGCCAGCAGTCAGATGGCGGATGAGCAGTTCTTC,CASSQMADEQFF
TRBD2,TRBJ2-3,TRBV28,TGTGCCAGCAGTAACACGGGAGGAAGCACAGATACGCAGTATTTT,CASSNTGGSTDTQYF
TRBD1,TRBJ1-1,TRBV5-1,TGCGCCAGCAGCATTTCCGGGACAGGGCACACTGAAGCTTTCTTT,CASSISGTGHTEAFF